The clone carrying this T cell receptor beta chain was detected a few times. Mismatch with germline at one junction end may stem from a read error. The sequenced template was RNA, covering the TCR beta CDR3 region. First-round RT-PCR relied on HTBI primers, and a second-round multiplex PCR came next. Via MiXCR, TCRdb re-called the multiplex PCR reads, giving one row per CDR3 protein. The sample lists some 1.1 million distinct CDR3 sequences; roughly two fifths were seen once. The CDR3 has 14 amino acids. Germline assignment: CDR1 WSHSY and CDR2 SAAADI. The data are from a study of Graves' ophthalmopathy and Graves' hyperthyroidism.

The specimen sequenced was peripheral blood or thyroid tissue (not recorded which). This sequence originates from an adult man with Graves' hyperthyroidism. J is TRBJ2-7 and V is TRBV10-2; TRBD1 agrees at 9 bases. As DNA, the CDR3 is TGTGCCAGCAGTTCCCTACAGGGGGCTGGGGAGCAGTACTTC. Protein product: CASSSLQGAGEQYF.